This T cell receptor beta chain was sequenced in a study of blood T cell repertoires in COVID-19. Looking at the study overall: Acute and convalescent COVID-19 specimens originated in the United States, Italy and Spain.

CDR3 length equals 17 residues. After removal of 3 bases from V and 1 base from J, the junction contained 7 bases not matched to a gene. Repertoires were generated with immunoSEQ multiplex PCR, while TCRdb's copy carries only in-frame clones and drops some. The sample records about 29,000 clones, approximately 80% being singletons. The clonotype comes from a woman aged 65 to 85 with acute or convalescent COVID-19. This chain uses TRBV23-1 with TRBJ2-5; 11 nucleotides agree with TRBD2. TRBV23-1 is annotated as an ORF whose role is uncertain. Sequences were obtained from peripheral blood. The CDR3 here is CASSHTWTSGLQETQYF. The CDR3 region has the DNA TGCGCCAGCAGTCATACCTGGACTAGCGGGCTCCAAGAGACCCAGTACTTC.